This T cell receptor beta chain emerged from a study of blood T cell repertoires in COVID-19. Study overall: Samples of COVID-19 (acute and convalescent) were obtained from the United States, Italy and Spain.

The CDR3 extends over 13 amino acids. About this clone: Other DNA sequences from this sample encode an identical CDR3 as well.

The data were produced by immunoSEQ multiplex PCR, yet TCRdb's version contains in-frame clones alone and is incomplete. The sample carries about 130,000 clones, over 75% recorded once. The TCR comes from a human donor in a cohort sampled during active COVID-19. The sample was peripheral blood. The chain employs TRBV21-1 and TRBJ2-7; TRBD1, the D gene given by the table, was not confirmed from the DNA. TRBV21-1 is labeled a pseudogene. CDR3 amino acids: CASSRDRGYEQYV. The DNA of the CDR3 is TGTGCCAGCTCACGCGATAGGGGATACGAGCAGTACGTC.